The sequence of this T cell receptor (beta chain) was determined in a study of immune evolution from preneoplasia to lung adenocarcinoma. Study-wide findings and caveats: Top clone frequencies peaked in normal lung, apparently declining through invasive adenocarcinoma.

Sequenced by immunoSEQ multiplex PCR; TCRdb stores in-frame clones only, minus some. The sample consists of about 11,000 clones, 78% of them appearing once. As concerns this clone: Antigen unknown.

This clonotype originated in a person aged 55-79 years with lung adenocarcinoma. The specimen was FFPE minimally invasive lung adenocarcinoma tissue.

The CDR3 loop reads CASNVSPRSGQNSYNEQFF. Here the CDR3 DNA reads TGTGCCAGCAACGTTTCACCTCGGAGCGGCCAAAATTCCTACAATGAGCAGTTCTTC. V usage is TRBV9 and J usage is TRBJ2-1; TRBD2 might be the D (5 bases). CDR3 size: 19 residues. V gave up 6 bases and J gave up 1 base, with 26 bases separating them. Germline-derived CDR1 and CDR2 are SGDLS and YYNGEE.